Presented here are 13 T cell receptor beta chains from one specimen sequenced in a study of cytomegalovirus exposure and HLA in healthy donors (TCRdb year 2017). The protocol used for the library was the immunoSEQ multiplex PCR assay. The multiplex PCR relied on a mix of 60 forward primers for TCR Vbeta segments and 13 reverse primers for TCR Jbeta segments. TCRdb obtained this table from immuneACCESS and retained in-frame rearrangements with V and J assigned. These tables miss some clones; where compared with another copy, unresolved V genes account for less than half of the shortfall, and the remainder is unexplained. The sample includes some 200,000 clones, with roughly 80% observed a single time. The top ten hold 3.8% of the sample. Sequencing used PBMCs. These receptors originate from a man in his fifties or sixties in good health and CMV-seronegative.

The V gene is TRBV6-1, the J gene TRBJ1-2; 7 bases are shared with TRBD1. Germline trimming cut 4 bases from V and 4 bases from J; bases unmatched to any gene: 9. CDR1 and CDR2 from the germline V gene are MNHNS and SASEGT. This CDR3 is 15 amino acids long. CDR3: CASSGRQGLVYGYTF. The CDR3 coding sequence is TGTGCCAGCAGTGGCCGACAGGGACTCGTCTATGGCTACACCTTC.

The rearrangement uses TRBV19 and TRBJ1-3; 7 positions agree with TRBD1. CDR3 length: 15 residues. Germline V gives CDR1 LNHDA, CDR2 SQIVND (reference sequence). Trimming took 6 bases from V and 2 from J; bases not matched to a gene: 7. CDR3 sequence reads: CASRQTGTAGNTIYF. CDR3 DNA sequence: TGTGCCAGTAGGCAAACCGGGACAGCTGGAAACACCATATATTTT. Combining the CDR3 with reference TRBV19 and TRBJ1-3 gives the whole variable domain DGGITQSPKYLFRKEGQNVTLSCEQNLNHDAMYWYRQDPGQGLRLIYYSQIVNDFQKGDIAEGYSVSREKKESFPLTVTSAQKNPTAFYLCASRQTGTAGNTIYFGEGSWLTVV.

The chain carries TRBV5-1 and TRBJ1-5; TRBD1 might be the D (6 bases). This CDR3 is built from 13 residues. Trimming removed 0 bases at V and 8 bases at J, with 9 bases between. From germline, CDR1 is SGHRS and CDR2 YFSETQ. CDR3 sequence: CASSLAEGEPQHF. The DNA of the CDR3 is TGCGCCAGCAGCTTGGCCGAGGGGGAGCCCCAGCATTTT. The full variable domain, its missing parts supplied by reference TRBV5-1 and TRBJ1-5, is KAGVTQTPRYLIKTRGQQVTLSCSPISGHRSVSWYQQTPGQGLQFLFEYFSETQRNKGNFPGRFSGRQFSNSRSEMNVSTLELGDSALYLCASSLAEGEPQHFGDGTRLSIL.

The V gene is TRBV28, the J gene TRBJ1-2; D is unresolved. The CDR3 spans 12 residues. Germline CDR1 MDHEN, CDR2 SYDVKM. V was trimmed by 8 bases and J by 7 bases, leaving 14 bases between them. CDR3 in DNA: TGTGCCAGCTGGTGGGCGCGGGGTGGCTACACCTTC. It yields the protein CASWWARGGYTF.

This clone was observed a single time. A junction end diverges from the germline sequence, so it may reflect a read error. This chain links TRBV7-9 with TRBJ1-1; the match to TRBD1 covers 7 bases. This CDR3 spans 11 amino acids. Germline V CDR1 and CDR2: SEHNR, FQNEAQ (reference sequence). CDR3 residues: CSSNDQGVAFF. The CDR3 coding sequence is TGTTCCAGCAACGATCAGGGGGTAGCTTTCTTT.

The chain couples TRBV27 to TRBJ1-5; D gene ambiguous. Germline loops: CDR1 MNHEY, CDR2 SMNVEV (reference sequence). The length of the CDR3 is 13 residues. V lost 3 bases, J lost 6 bases, and 9 bases lay in between. The DNA of the CDR3 is TGTGCCAGCAGTTTCGACGGGAGTCAGCCCCAGCATTTT. It translates to CASSFDGSQPQHF.

This clone was counted between two and nine times. The chain has TRBV27 and TRBJ2-1; 8 positions match TRBD1. The germline CDR1 and CDR2 sequences are MNHEY and SMNVEV (reference sequence). The V and J ends lost 3 bases and 7 bases, in that order; junction bases with no gene match: 8. There are 15 residues in the CDR3. In nucleotides, the CDR3 is TGTGCCAGCAGTTTCGCTCCAGGGGGCTCAAATGAGCAGTTCTTC. It yields the protein CASSFAPGGSNEQFF.

The count of this clone is one. The V call is TRBV4-3, the J call TRBJ2-3; 12 bases map to TRBD2. The CDR3 runs to 19 residues. Losses at the gene ends were 0 bases for V and 0 bases for J; bases not matched to a gene: 7. Germline V lookup: CDR1 LGHNA, CDR2 YSLEER. CDR3 DNA sequence: TGCGCCAGCAGCCAAGATGAACTAGCGGGGGGTCGTAGCACAGATACGCAGTATTTT. Protein: CASSQDELAGGRSTDTQYF.

This chain uses TRBV2 with TRBJ1-1; TRBD1 agrees at 8 bases. CDR3 length: 15 residues. The V gene's germline CDR1 is SNHLY and CDR2 FYNNEI. V shed 6 bases and J 6 bases; nucleotides not matched to a gene: 12. CDR3 nucleotides: TGTGCCAGCAGCCCTCGGACAGGGTTTGGTGCTGAAGCTTTCTTT. Its protein is CASSPRTGFGAEAFF.

The rearrangement uses TRBV7-2 and TRBJ2-1; 12 bases agree with TRBD1. Germline trimming cut 1 base from V and 9 bases from J; bases unmatched to any gene: 7. This CDR3 has 16 residues. Per the germline V gene, CDR1 is SGHTA and CDR2 is FQGNSA. This CDR3 is CASSLEGGQGAIEQFF. The CDR3, as DNA: TGTGCCAGCAGCTTAGAGGGGGGACAGGGGGCTATTGAGCAGTTCTTC.

This clone was found once. The chain has TRBV7-9 and TRBJ2-7, with a tentative D call TRBD1 (6 bases). The V end was cut by 4 bases, the J end by 1 base, with 14 bases between. The CDR3 consists of 15 residues. The germline gives CDR1 SEHNR, CDR2 FQNEAQ (reference sequence). The CDR3 loop is CASSSRTATSYEQYF. Written as DNA, the CDR3 is TGTGCCAGCAGCTCGAGGACAGCGACTTCCTACGAGCAGTACTTC.

The chain recombines TRBV7-9 with TRBJ2-5, with 8 bases aligning to TRBD1. This CDR3 comprises 19 residues. Trimming took 4 bases from V and 4 from J; bases not matched to a gene: 20. Germline values: CDR1 SEHNR, CDR2 FQNEAQ (reference sequence). The CDR3 reads CASSSELTRQGLEVETQYF. CDR3 DNA: TGTGCCAGCAGCTCCGAACTAACCCGACAGGGGCTTGAAGTAGAGACCCAGTACTTC. The variable domain in full, with the rest retrieved from reference TRBV7-9 and TRBJ2-5, is DTGVSQNPRHKITKRGQNVTFRCDPISEHNRLYWYRQTLGQGPEFLTYFQNEAQLEKSRLLSDRFSAERPKGSFSTLEIQRTEQGDSAMYLCASSSELTRQGLEVETQYFGPGTRLLVL.

Here the CDR3 reads CASSKEETLSNQPQHF. In DNA, the CDR3 is TGTGCCAGCAGCAAAGAAGAGACTTTAAGCAATCAGCCCCAGCATTTT. J is TRBJ1-5 and V is TRBV21-1. TRBV21-1 is termed a pseudogene. The CDR3 has 16 residues.